One and the same sample provided the 20 T cell receptor beta chains below, sequenced in a study of cytomegalovirus exposure and HLA in healthy donors. PCR used 60 Vbeta primers and 13 Jbeta primers. Profiling relied on immunoSEQ multiplex PCR, and the TCRdb table lists in-frame clones only, not all of them. The data contain about 300,000 clones, 75% to 90% of them singletons. The sample comprised PBMCs. These receptors were collected from a man aged 35-49 years in good health and CMV-seropositive.

This chain links TRBV27 with TRBJ2-3; the match to TRBD2 covers 11 bases. The CDR3 sequence is 15 residues long. J gave up 6 bases and V 6 bases, and 8 bases lay outside the gene matches. Germline loops: CDR1 MNHEY, CDR2 SMNVEV (reference sequence). The CDR3 protein is CASSLTSGGRDTQYF. In nucleotides, the CDR3 is TGTGCCAGCAGCCTTACTAGCGGGGGCCGGGATACGCAGTATTTT.

The chain uses TRBV19 and TRBJ2-7, with D possibly TRBD2 on 6 matching bases. This CDR3 has 14 amino acids. Per germline, CDR1 LNHDA and CDR2 SQIVND (reference sequence). Trimming took off 2 bases at V and 2 bases at J, with 10 bases between the two ends. The CDR3 coding sequence is TGTGCCAGTAGTATAACCCGGACTACCTACGAGCAGTACTTC. This translates into CASSITRTTYEQYF.

As concerns this clone: The same CDR3 also results from other DNA sequences found in this sample. The V and J genes are TRBV9 and TRBJ1-2; D unclear. V was pared by 0 bases and J by 2 bases, with 8 bases between. The CDR3 extends over 14 amino acids. Germline CDR1 reads SGDLS; CDR2 reads YYNGEE. The CDR3 reads CASSVAAGNYGYTF. CDR3 bases: TGTGCCAGCAGCGTAGCCGCGGGGAACTATGGCTACACCTTC. Full variable domain (remainder filled in from reference TRBV9 and TRBJ1-2): DSGVTQTPKHLITATGQRVTLRCSPRSGDLSVYWYQQSLDQGLQFLIQYYNGEERAKGNILERFSAQQFPDLHSELNLSSLELGDSALYFCASSVAAGNYGYTFGSGTRLTVV.

This rearrangement joins TRBV27 to TRBJ2-6; TRBD2 aligns across 10 bases. The CDR3 sequence is 19 residues long. J lost 4 bases, V lost 2 bases, and 11 bases had no gene match. The germline V gene has CDR1 MNHEY and CDR2 SMNVEV (reference sequence). In nucleotides, the CDR3 is TGTGCCAGCAGTTTAAAGTGGTTAGCGGGAGGTGCAGGGGCCAACGTCCTGACTTTC. This translates into CASSLKWLAGGAGANVLTF.

This chain links TRBV5-1 with TRBJ2-1; D gene ambiguous. Germline CDR1 and CDR2: SGHRS and YFSETQ. The V gene lost 2 bases and the J gene lost 4 bases, with 4 bases spanning the gap. The CDR3 consists of 12 residues. The CDR3 sequence: CASSFQYNEQFF. CDR3 DNA sequence: TGCGCCAGCAGCTTCCAGTACAATGAGCAGTTCTTC.

CDR3 sequence reads: CASSMTVNNYGYTF. In nucleotides, the CDR3 is TGTGCCAGTAGTATGACAGTAAATAACTATGGCTACACCTTC. J is TRBJ1-2 and V is TRBV19, with D maybe TRBD1 (5 bases). Germline assignment: CDR1 LNHDA and CDR2 SQIVND (reference sequence). The CDR3 is 14 residues long. Between the trimmed V and J ends, which lost 3 bases and 1 base, there was a span of 9 bases.

V usage is TRBV19 and J usage is TRBJ2-1, with D perhaps matching TRBD1 (5 bases). Trimming pared 1 base from V and 2 bases from J, leaving 12 bases between. Germline loops: CDR1 LNHDA, CDR2 SQIVND (reference sequence). The CDR3 loop spans 16 amino acids. DNA for the CDR3: TGTGCCAGTAGTATAGGTTCAGGGTTCACCTACAATGAGCAGTTCTTC. Translation gives CASSIGSGFTYNEQFF.

The CDR3 nucleotides read TGTGCCAGCAGTCACAGACTAGCGGGAGATTACGAGCAGTACTTC. Encoded protein: CASSHRLAGDYEQYF. The chain links TRBV28 to TRBJ2-7; 12 bases agree with TRBD2. The V segment lost 5 bases and the J segment 4 bases; nucleotides outside the gene matches: 6. The CDR3 loop spans 15 amino acids. Germline CDR1 MDHEN, CDR2 SYDVKM.

This chain joins TRBV7-2 and TRBJ1-4, with D perhaps TRBD1 (5 bases). Trimming removed 5 bases at V and 2 bases at J, with 12 bases between. Germline-derived CDR1 and CDR2 are SGHTA and FQGNSA. The CDR3 has 15 residues. The CDR3 DNA sequence: TGTGCCAGCAGCCCAAGACAGCTTACTAATGAAAAACTGTTTTTT. Amino acid sequence: CASSPRQLTNEKLFF.

This clone was found once. V usage is TRBV7-3 and J usage is TRBJ2-7, with 8 bases identical to TRBD2. The CDR3 runs 14 residues. From germline, CDR1 is SGHTA and CDR2 FQGTGA. V lost 5 bases, J lost 3 bases, and 6 bases stayed unmatched. CDR3: CASSPGLGDYEQYF. Written as DNA, the CDR3 is TGTGCCAGCAGCCCGGGACTAGGAGACTACGAGCAGTACTTC.

The CDR3 region has the DNA TGTGCCAGCAGTCTCGACCCGGGACAGAGCAATCAGCCCCAGCATTTT. Translating it yields CASSLDPGQSNQPQHF. The chain carries TRBV27 and TRBJ1-5, with TRBD1 identical over 7 bases. Germline V gene sequence: CDR1 MNHEY, CDR2 SMNVEV (reference sequence). The CDR3 consists of 16 residues. V lost 5 bases and J lost 1; bases outside the gene matches: 8.

V gene TRBV29-1 combines with J gene TRBJ1-2; perhaps TRBD1 as D (6 bases). CDR3 size: 16 residues. From germline, CDR1 is SQVTM and CDR2 ANQGSEA. The germline V and J ends were trimmed by 4 bases and 0 bases, with 18 bases remaining between them. The CDR3 loop reads CSVGGGQLPSNYGYTF. CDR3 DNA sequence: TGCAGCGTTGGGGGGGGGCAGCTACCCTCTAACTATGGCTACACCTTC.

On this clone: The same CDR3 also results from other DNA sequences found in this sample. This rearrangement joins TRBV5-1 to TRBJ2-7; 7 bases line up with TRBD1. This CDR3 is 15 amino acids long. Germline trimming cut 0 bases from V and 0 bases from J; bases unmatched to any gene: 3. CDR1 is SGHRS and CDR2 is YFSETQ in the germline V gene. CDR3 residues: CASSLAGTASYEQYF. The CDR3 coding sequence is TGCGCCAGCAGCTTGGCGGGGACAGCCTCCTACGAGCAGTACTTC.

The CDR3 region has the DNA TGTGCCAGCAGTTACTACGGGAGGGCCCTGGAGACCCAGTACTTC. Its protein product is CASSYYGRALETQYF. The chain employs TRBV6-5 and TRBJ2-5, with 8 positions matching TRBD2. CDR3 length equals 15 residues. The J segment lost 5 bases and the V segment lost 1 base, leaving 6 bases of the junction unmatched. Germline CDR1 and CDR2: MNHEY and SVGAGI.

This clone was seen a few times. V gene TRBV7-9 combines with J gene TRBJ2-7, with TRBD1 as a possible D gene (7 bases). The CDR3 is 15 residues long. The V gene lost 5 bases and the J gene lost 6 bases, with 20 bases spanning the gap. Germline V lookup: CDR1 SEHNR, CDR2 FQNEAQ (reference sequence). The CDR3 loop is CASSINRGLRGEQYF. As DNA, the CDR3 is TGTGCCAGCAGCATTAACAGGGGACTTAGGGGCGAGCAGTACTTC.

The rearrangement uses TRBV18 and TRBJ2-1, with 8 bases lining up with TRBD2. The V and J ends lost 0 bases and 3 bases, in that order; junction bases with no gene match: 4. This CDR3 region has 16 residues. In germline, CDR1 is KGHSH, CDR2 LQKENI. The DNA of the CDR3 is TGTGCCAGCTCACCACCGAGCGGGGGATTCTACAATGAGCAGTTCTTC. This codes for CASSPPSGGFYNEQFF.

V and J are TRBV6-5 and TRBJ2-3; 10 nucleotides match TRBD2. With 0 bases clipped from V and 1 base from J, the junction kept 1 base outside the gene matches. CDR3 length equals 16 residues. CDR1 is MNHEY and CDR2 is SVGAGI in the germline V gene. The CDR3 sequence is CASSYSGTSGTDTQYF. As DNA, the CDR3 is TGTGCCAGCAGTTACTCCGGGACTAGCGGCACAGATACGCAGTATTTT.

This chain connects TRBV2 to TRBJ2-5; 7 bases map to TRBD2. The DNA end lines up better with TRBJ2-7; the J call may be wrong. The V gene's germline CDR1 is SNHLY and CDR2 FYNNEI. CDR3 length: 13 residues. CDR3 nucleotide sequence: TGTGCCAGCAGAGTAGGGCGGGAGAGCGAGCAGTACTTC. Amino acids: CASRVGRESEQYF.

The rearrangement joins TRBV27 to TRBJ2-2, with 14 bases matching TRBD2. The CDR3 spans 16 residues. The germline gives CDR1 MNHEY, CDR2 SMNVEV (reference sequence). V dropped 5 bases and J dropped 7; count of bases not matched to a gene: 6. The chain's CDR3 is CASSGGLAGAGGELFF. DNA of the CDR3: TGTGCCAGCAGTGGGGGACTAGCGGGAGCGGGCGGGGAGCTGTTTTTT.

V is TRBV7-9 and J is TRBJ1-2; D possibly corresponds to TRBD1 (6 bases). Between the trimmed V and J ends, which lost 4 bases and 2 bases, there was a span of 14 bases. The germline V gene has CDR1 SEHNR and CDR2 FQNEAQ (reference sequence). This CDR3 region has 15 residues. The CDR3 sequence is CASSSTGTTNYGYTF. CDR3 nucleotide sequence: TGTGCCAGCAGCTCTACAGGGACCACCAACTATGGCTACACCTTC.